This T cell receptor (beta chain) originates from a study of T-cell reconstitution after alpha-beta-depleted transplantation in children. This clonotype has a handful of counts. One end of the junction does not line up with germline, which may come from a read error. Germline CDR1 SGHDT, CDR2 YYEEEE. The CDR3 spans 17 residues. For TCRbeta, the library was prepared with unique molecular identifiers. TCRdb processed the PCR reads anew with MiXCR; each CDR3 protein has one entry. The sample records hundreds of thousands of distinct CDR3 sequences, approximately 9.8% being singletons. This material consisted of PBMCs from the stem cell graft donor, taken from the stem cell graft. The TCR originated in a human donor who donated a stem cell graft to a child with SCID. The chain recombines TRBV5-6 with TRBJ2-6; D unresolved. This CDR3 is CASSSPAGYSGTNVLTF. DNA for the CDR3: TGTGCCAGCAGCTCCCCTGCAGGTTACTCTGGGACCAACGTCCTGACTTTC.